This T cell receptor beta chain was recorded in a study of T cells in Graves' hyperthyroidism and ophthalmopathy. Study information: Peripheral blood was secured at the point of initial diagnosis, before any treatment.

Aged 18 to 65, the patients had hyperthyroidism that was newly diagnosed and had lasted under 2 months. A sample of blood taken at first hyperthyroidism diagnosis preceded any ophthalmopathy symptoms. As regards this clonotype: Antigen specificity is unknown.

V lost 6 bases to trimming and J lost 0 bases, with 14 bases between them. Germline V gene sequence: CDR1 SGHRS, CDR2 YFSETQ. This CDR3 comprises 15 residues. Template material for amplifying TCR beta CDR3 regions consisted of RNA transcripts. First-round RT-PCR of the TCR CDR3 relied on the HTBI primer set. TCRdb fed the multiplex PCR reads into MiXCR, producing one record per CDR3 protein. This table has around 700,000 distinct CDR3 sequences, around a sixth appearing once. Points from the study as a whole: Blood also contained most expanded thyroid clonotypes above 0.001.

The sequencing sample was made of blood. This receptor was taken from a woman aged 45-65 years with Graves' hyperthyroidism that later progressed to Graves' ophthalmopathy. The chain uses TRBV5-1 and TRBJ2-3, with D perhaps TRBD2 (5 bases). The CDR3: CASMKRPTSTDTQYF. The CDR3 region has the DNA TGCGCCAGCATGAAGCGGCCTACAAGCACAGATACGCAGTATTTT.